This TCR beta chain was captured in a study of early T cells in non-severe SARS-CoV-2 infection. Overall study: The authors sequenced bulk RNA from unsorted whole blood, leaving chains unpaired. Study-wide findings and caveats: Matching results from VDJdb favored anti-spike CD8 responses, leaving private and CD4 specificities undetected.

V lost 3 bases, J lost 0 bases, and 4 bases stayed unmatched. The germline gives CDR1 SGHVS, CDR2 FNYEAQ. This CDR3 comprises 16 residues. This clonotype was seen at least ten times. As yet, its antigen is unknown. Individual cDNA molecules each received unique molecular identifiers attached to them. MiXCR, run by TCRdb on the 5' RACE reads, gives a single entry per CDR3 protein. The sample has 52,000 or so distinct CDR3 sequences, under 15% seen once. The sequenced material came from whole blood. The gene calls are TRBV7-6 and TRBJ2-1; 8 positions match TRBD2. The clonotype originates from an adult who was a healthcare worker with PCR-confirmed SARS-CoV-2 infection or an uninfected control (not recorded which). In DNA form, the CDR3 reads TGTGCCAGCAGCTTTATAGCGGGGAGCTCCTACAATGAGCAGTTCTTC. Protein: CASSFIAGSSYNEQFF.